Sequencing of this T cell receptor (beta chain) was carried out in a study of human T cells and chemical hapten exposure. Overall study findings and caveats: High-frequency TCRs, those above 1 in 1000, stayed the same after DPC sensitization.

Total RNA was extracted from unfractionated whole blood. Library construction involved attaching unique molecular identifiers to individual cDNA molecules, which allowed quantitative, reproducible TCR counting. TCRdb ran MiXCR on the 5' RACE reads and lists one entry per CDR3 protein. The sample lists about 140,000 distinct CDR3 sequences, over 3.5% occurring once. The CDR3 extends over 13 amino acids. V lost 4 bases and J 8 bases, leaving 12 bases between the germline ends. Per the germline V gene, CDR1 is SGDLS and CDR2 is YYNGEE. This clonotype was observed a handful of times. Antigen unknown. This TCR came from a female donor in good health. The chain uses TRBV9 and TRBJ2-2; D not resolved. In DNA, the CDR3 is TGTGCCAGCAGCCCCCATGGCGCTGGGGAGCTGTTTTTT. Its protein is CASSPHGAGELFF.